Each of the 15 T cell receptor beta chains below was sequenced from the same sample in a study of blood T cell repertoires in COVID-19. Only in-frame clones appear in the TCRdb table, and some are missing; sequencing was by immunoSEQ multiplex PCR. Of roughly 160,000 clones detected, 65% to 85% appear once; the ten largest clones hold approximately 19%. Sequencing used peripheral blood. The receptors derive from a woman aged 70-85 years who had recovered from COVID-19.

About this clone itself: The germline gene is not matched at one end of the junction; a read error may be the cause. The CDR3 reads CASGPGEAGQFVAF. CDR3 DNA: TGTGCTAGTGGCCCGGGGGAGGCAGGGCAATTCGTGGCCTTC. V and J are TRBV12-5 and TRBJ1-2; a possible D gene is TRBD1 (5 bases). The CDR3 totals 14 residues. Germline CDR1 reads LGHNT; CDR2 reads FRNRAP.

This clone showed up just once. The rearrangement joins TRBV7-3 to TRBJ2-7; 7 bases match TRBD1. The V segment lost 5 bases and the J segment 2 bases; nucleotides outside the gene matches: 6. This CDR3 region has 14 residues. Germline CDR1 SGHTA, CDR2 FQGTGA. The CDR3 spells CASSPDGTAYEQYF. In DNA form, the CDR3 reads TGTGCCAGCAGCCCAGACGGGACAGCCTACGAGCAGTACTTC.

V gene TRBV19 combines with J gene TRBJ1-2; 7 positions match TRBD1. The CDR3 consists of 14 residues. V gave up 4 bases and J gave up 2 bases; unmatched junction bases: 4. CDR1 is LNHDA and CDR2 is SQIVND in the germline V gene (reference sequence). CDR3 coding DNA: TGTGCCAGTAGTACACAGGGGCAGAACTATGGCTACACCTTC. It codes for CASSTQGQNYGYTF. Combining the CDR3 with reference TRBV19 and TRBJ1-2 gives the whole variable domain DGGITQSPKYLFRKEGQNVTLSCEQNLNHDAMYWYRQDPGQGLRLIYYSQIVNDFQKGDIAEGYSVSREKKESFPLTVTSAQKNPTAFYLCASSTQGQNYGYTFGSGTRLTVV.

V is TRBV19 and J is TRBJ2-1; TRBD2 aligns across 9 bases. Germline-derived CDR1 and CDR2 are LNHDA and SQIVND (reference sequence). V lost 5 bases, J lost 6 bases, and 8 bases stayed unmatched. The CDR3 totals 15 residues. The CDR3 nucleotides read TGTGCCAGTAGTTACGCTAGCGGGATAGGCAATGAGCAGTTCTTC. Protein product: CASSYASGIGNEQFF.

J is TRBJ2-1 and V is TRBV7-2; the D is unclear. Trimming took 5 bases from V and 2 from J, leaving 13 bases between them. The CDR3 spans 15 residues. CDR1 and CDR2 (germline): SGHTA, FQGNSA. CDR3 residues: CASSRDFDPYNEQFF. The CDR3 DNA reads as TGTGCCAGCAGCAGAGACTTTGACCCCTACAATGAGCAGTTCTTC.

V and J are TRBV6-6 and TRBJ2-3, with D hard to call. Germline V lookup: CDR1 MNHNY, CDR2 SVGAGI (reference sequence). The CDR3 sequence is 14 residues long. Trimming shortened V by 6 bases and J by 5 bases, and 15 bases separated the two germline ends. CDR3 coding DNA: TGTGCCAGCAGGGGCCCGTGGGCCAAAGATACGCAGTATTTT. It translates to CASRGPWAKDTQYF.

This clone was counted once. This chain connects TRBV10-3 to TRBJ2-3; 13 nucleotides align to TRBD2. The V segment lost 10 bases and the J segment 4 bases; nucleotides outside the gene matches: 14. CDR1 is ENHRY and CDR2 is SYGVKD in the germline V gene. The CDR3 is made up of 17 amino acids. This CDR3 is CATLPGTSGVGPDTQYF. CDR3 nucleotides: TGTGCCACCCTACCCGGGACTAGCGGGGTAGGGCCAGATACGCAGTATTTT.

This chain uses TRBV18 with TRBJ2-2, with 8 bases fitting TRBD1. This CDR3 spans 15 amino acids. Germline V lookup: CDR1 KGHSH, CDR2 LQKENI. With V trimmed by 4 bases and J by 0 bases, 1 base remained unmatched. CDR3 DNA sequence: TGTGCCAGCTCACAACAGGGGGCGAACACCGGGGAGCTGTTTTTT. This codes for CASSQQGANTGELFF.

The rearrangement joins TRBV4-2 to TRBJ2-2; 10 nucleotides match TRBD2. V shed 4 bases, J shed 6 bases, and the junction held 17 bases outside the gene matches. Germline V gene lookup returns CDR1 LGHNA and CDR2 YNFKEQ. This CDR3 spans 19 amino acids. The CDR3 sequence: CASSPSGLAGDVRPGELFF. The CDR3 coding sequence is TGTGCCAGCAGCCCCTCCGGGCTAGCGGGAGACGTTCGGCCCGGGGAGCTGTTTTTT.

The CDR3 sequence: CASSSSGAQPEQFF. The DNA of the CDR3 is TGTGCCAGCAGCTCAAGCGGAGCCCAACCGGAGCAGTTCTTC. The rearrangement joins TRBV7-2 to TRBJ2-1; D possibly corresponds to TRBD2 (5 bases). Germline loops: CDR1 SGHTA, CDR2 FQGNSA. The germline V and J ends were trimmed by 4 bases and 10 bases, with 17 bases remaining between them. The CDR3 is made up of 14 amino acids.

The V gene is TRBV29-1, the J gene TRBJ1-1, with a weak D call TRBD1 (6 bases). This CDR3 spans 14 amino acids. CDR1 SQVTM and CDR2 ANQGSEA come from the germline V gene. DNA of the CDR3: TGCAGTTCACAGACCGACAGGTCGAACACTGAAGCTTTCTTT. Protein: CSSQTDRSNTEAFF.

This chain joins TRBV2 and TRBJ1-1; weak D call: TRBD1 (6 bases). Germline V gives CDR1 SNHLY, CDR2 FYNNEI. There are 15 residues in the CDR3. The V end lost 2 bases, the J end lost 6 bases, and 16 bases lay between the germline ends. This chain's CDR3 is CASSERDTWTPEAFF. The DNA for the CDR3 is TGTGCCAGCAGTGAACGGGACACATGGACTCCTGAAGCTTTCTTT.

This chain uses TRBV28 with TRBJ2-5, with D possibly matching TRBD2 (6 bases). Trimming pared 3 bases from V and 5 bases from J, leaving 13 bases between. CDR3 length: 14 amino acids. Germline V lookup: CDR1 MDHEN, CDR2 SYDVKM. The CDR3: CASSFGTYGETQYF. Here the CDR3 DNA reads TGTGCCAGCAGTTTCGGGACTTACGGGGAGACCCAGTACTTC. Full variable domain (remainder filled in from reference TRBV28 and TRBJ2-5): DVKVTQSSRYLVKRTGEKVFLECVQDMDHENMFWYRQDPGLGLRLIYFSYDVKMKEKGDIPEGYSVSREKKERFSLILESASTNQTSMYLCASSFGTYGETQYFGPGTRLLVL.

The chain combines TRBV29-1 with TRBJ1-2; D not resolved. This CDR3 comprises 12 residues. Germline CDR1 is SQVTM and CDR2 is ANQGSEA. V was trimmed by 2 bases and J by 8 bases, leaving 12 bases between them. The CDR3 protein is CSVESNGRGYTF. The CDR3, as DNA: TGCAGCGTTGAATCGAACGGGAGGGGCTACACCTTC.

This clone was seen at least ten times. The identical CDR3 is also encoded by other nucleotide sequences in the sample. The chain links TRBV6-1 to TRBJ2-5; 12 bases match TRBD2. Germline trimming cut 2 bases from V and 2 bases from J; bases unmatched to any gene: 0. Germline V gene sequence: CDR1 MNHNS, CDR2 SASEGT. The CDR3 extends over 15 amino acids. For the CDR3, the DNA is TGTGCCAGCAGTGAACTAGCGGGGGGGCAAGAGACCCAGTACTTC. Its translation is CASSELAGGQETQYF.